Below are 28 T cell receptor beta chains sequenced from a single sample in a study of T cells after posttransplantation cyclophosphamide. The protocol was immunoSEQ multiplex PCR, while the TCRdb copy is restricted to in-frame clones and leaves out a portion. The repertoire consists of tens of thousands of clones, none detected only once. The sample consisted of PBMCs. The source is a man aged 50-60 years in good health, CMV-negative, and a related stem cell transplant donor.

This clone was seen many times. The genes are TRBV18 and TRBJ1-1; tentatively, D is TRBD1 (6 bases). The CDR3 sequence is 15 residues long. V lost 4 bases, J lost 8 bases, and 20 bases lay in between. Per germline, CDR1 KGHSH and CDR2 LQKENI. CDR3 loop: CASSQGRGADSEAFF. The CDR3 DNA sequence: TGTGCCAGCTCACAGGGGCGGGGGGCGGATTCCGAAGCTTTCTTT.

This clone was detected many times. The chain combines TRBV7-9 with TRBJ2-7; a weak D match, TRBD2 (5 bases). The CDR3 has 13 residues. Per germline, CDR1 SEHNR and CDR2 FQNEAQ (reference sequence). Between the trimmed V and J ends, which lost 6 bases and 0 bases, there was a span of 9 bases. CDR3 sequence reads: CASSWTFSYEQYF. CDR3 in DNA: TGTGCCAGCAGTTGGACTTTCTCCTACGAGCAGTACTTC. The full variable domain, rest sourced from reference TRBV7-9 and TRBJ2-7, is DTGVSQNPRHKITKRGQNVTFRCDPISEHNRLYWYRQTLGQGPEFLTYFQNEAQLEKSRLLSDRFSAERPKGSFSTLEIQRTEQGDSAMYLCASSWTFSYEQYFGPGTRLTVT.

This clone has ten or more counts. The DNA for the CDR3 is TGTGCCAGCAGCACCCTAGGAGGGTCCTACACTGAAGCTTTCTTT. Its translation is CASSTLGGSYTEAFF. The chain is built from TRBV2 and TRBJ1-1, with no clear D. The V gene's germline CDR1 is SNHLY and CDR2 FYNNEI. V lost 6 bases, J lost 3 bases, and 17 bases lay in between. CDR3 size: 15 residues.

This clone showed up just a few times. This chain connects TRBV27 to TRBJ2-1; maybe TRBD1 (6 bases). CDR1 and CDR2 from the germline V gene are MNHEY and SMNVEV (reference sequence). V was pared by 7 bases and J by 9 bases, with 19 bases between. The CDR3 contains 14 residues. Here the CDR3 reads CASTPGHLLFEQFF. CDR3 DNA sequence: TGTGCCAGCACCCCGGGACACCTCTTATTTGAGCAGTTCTTC.

This clone was recorded many times. The rearrangement links TRBV18 to TRBJ2-7; D remains ambiguous. V shed 3 bases and J shed 3 bases, with 6 bases lying between them. CDR1 and CDR2 from the germline V gene are KGHSH and LQKENI. The CDR3 length is 12 residues. CDR3 region: CASSPALYEQYF. CDR3 in DNA: TGTGCCAGCTCACCGGCCCTCTACGAGCAGTACTTC.

This clone occurred a few times. The chain recombines TRBV6-5 with TRBJ2-5; 8 bases are shared with TRBD2. The junction had 13 bases not matched to a gene; V was cut back by 6 bases and J by 7 bases. This CDR3 comprises 15 residues. Germline CDR1 is MNHEY and CDR2 is SVGAGI. The CDR3 protein is CASSQALAVKVTQYF. As DNA, the CDR3 is TGTGCCAGCAGCCAAGCACTAGCGGTAAAAGTGACCCAGTACTTC.

This clone has a handful of counts. The J gene is TRBJ2-7, the V gene TRBV5-1; a weak D match, TRBD2 (5 bases). Germline CDR1 and CDR2: SGHRS and YFSETQ. The CDR3 extends over 15 amino acids. V was cut by 1 base and J by 1 base, with 12 bases left in between. CDR3: CASSLLTSGSYEQYF. The DNA for the CDR3 is TGCGCCAGCAGCTTGTTAACTAGTGGGTCCTACGAGCAGTACTTC. Full variable domain (missing parts from reference TRBV5-1 and TRBJ2-7): KAGVTQTPRYLIKTRGQQVTLSCSPISGHRSVSWYQQTPGQGLQFLFEYFSETQRNKGNFPGRFSGRQFSNSRSEMNVSTLELGDSALYLCASSLLTSGSYEQYFGPGTRLTVT.

This clone was counted ten times or more. V gene TRBV28 combines with J gene TRBJ1-2; 7 nucleotides agree with TRBD1. Trimming took 2 bases from V and 4 from J; bases not matched to a gene: 7. From germline, CDR1 is MDHEN and CDR2 SYDVKM. CDR3 size: 15 residues. CDR3 bases: TGTGCCAGCAGTTTACGAGGGGGCACCCCCTATGGCTACACCTTC. Protein sequence: CASSLRGGTPYGYTF.

This clone was picked up many times. CDR3 bases: TGCGCCAGCAGTGAGTCTTTAAAGGCGGGAGATACGCAGTATTTT. Its protein product is CASSESLKAGDTQYF. The chain carries TRBV10-1 and TRBJ2-3; maybe TRBD2 (5 bases). Trimming stripped 0 bases from V and 5 bases from J, with 12 bases between. The CDR3 covers 15 residues. CDR1 is WNHNN and CDR2 is SYGVQD in the germline V gene (reference sequence).

This clone has at least ten counts. V is TRBV15 and J is TRBJ1-2, with 8 bases matching TRBD1. The V gene end was trimmed by 0 bases and the J gene end by 2 bases; junction bases not matched to a gene: 11. The CDR3 extends over 18 amino acids. CDR1 is LNHNV, CDR2 YYDKDF, per germline (reference sequence). CDR3 coding DNA: TGTGCCACCAGCAGAGATCGAGACAGGGGAGGGAGGAACTATGGCTACACCTTC. This translates into CATSRDRDRGGRNYGYTF.

This clone was detected many times. V is TRBV7-9 and J is TRBJ2-7; TRBD2 agrees at 7 bases. The length of the CDR3 is 12 residues. The germline CDR1 and CDR2 sequences are SEHNR and FQNEAQ (reference sequence). Trimming removed 5 bases from V and 6 bases from J; junction bases left unmatched: 4. CDR3 sequence reads: CASSRDYREQYF. In nucleotides, the CDR3 is TGTGCCAGCAGCAGGGACTACCGCGAGCAGTACTTC.

This clone has at least ten counts. The CDR3 loop is CASSLGLVRSGELFF. In DNA form, the CDR3 reads TGCGCCAGCAGCTTGGGACTAGTGAGGTCCGGGGAGCTGTTTTTT. V and J are TRBV5-1 and TRBJ2-2; the D gene is possibly TRBD2 (6 bases). The CDR3 loop spans 15 amino acids. The V gene's germline CDR1 is SGHRS and CDR2 YFSETQ. Trimming shortened V by 0 bases and J by 6 bases, and 12 bases separated the two germline ends.

Ten or more counts support this clone. The J gene is TRBJ2-1, the V gene TRBV27, with 9 nucleotides matching TRBD2. The junction had 1 base not matched to a gene; V was cut back by 2 bases and J by 5 bases. Germline V gives CDR1 MNHEY, CDR2 SMNVEV (reference sequence). The CDR3 is made up of 14 amino acids. CDR3 sequence reads: CASSLLAGNNEQFF. The CDR3 coding sequence is TGTGCCAGCAGTTTACTAGCGGGGAACAATGAGCAGTTCTTC.

At least ten counts were recorded for this clone. The gene calls are TRBV5-8 and TRBJ1-2; a possible D gene is TRBD1 (5 bases). Trimming shortened V by 7 bases and J by 8 bases, and 18 bases separated the two germline ends. The CDR3 totals 13 residues. Germline loops: CDR1 SGHTS, CDR2 YDEGEE. CDR3 nucleotides: TGTGCCAGCCTATACGCAGGGTCGGGCGGCTACACCTTC. Encoded protein: CASLYAGSGGYTF.

This clone was found many times. V is TRBV27 and J is TRBJ1-1, with D perhaps matching TRBD1 (6 bases). CDR1 and CDR2 from the germline V gene are MNHEY and SMNVEV (reference sequence). V was shortened by 7 bases and J by 7 bases, with 16 bases between the two germline ends. The CDR3 has 13 residues. The CDR3 nucleotides are TGTGCCAGCACCGAACATGGGGGCCTTGAAGCTTTCTTT. Its protein is CASTEHGGLEAFF.

This clone showed up many times. The chain carries TRBV6-1 and TRBJ1-1; possibly TRBD1 for D (5 bases). The CDR3 runs 14 residues. Germline V gene lookup returns CDR1 MNHNS and CDR2 SASEGT. Trimming stripped 1 base from V and 10 bases from J, with 16 bases between. The CDR3: CASSEGPGGVRAFF. For the CDR3, the DNA is TGTGCCAGCAGTGAAGGGCCGGGGGGGGTGAGAGCTTTCTTT.

This chain uses TRBV19 with TRBJ1-3, with D possibly matching TRBD1 (6 bases). Looked up from germline, CDR1 is LNHDA and CDR2 is SQIVND (reference sequence). The CDR3 totals 13 residues. V was cut by 5 bases and J by 5 bases, with 10 bases left in between. In nucleotides, the CDR3 is TGTGCCAGTAGTCCGGGACAAAGAAACACCATATATTTT. Residues: CASSPGQRNTIYF.

This clone was seen ten or more times. The chain links TRBV7-8 to TRBJ1-2; the D gene is possibly TRBD1 (6 bases). V was pared by 5 bases and J by 2 bases, with 18 bases between. The CDR3 contains 16 residues. CDR1 and CDR2 (germline): SGHVS, FQNEAQ. This CDR3 is CASSDPHTTGNYGYTF. The CDR3 coding sequence is TGTGCCAGCAGCGACCCTCATACCACAGGGAACTATGGCTACACCTTC.

The table lists this clone with many counts. V and J are TRBV6-1 and TRBJ1-2; D uncertain. CDR1 and CDR2 from the germline V gene are MNHNS and SASEGT. Trimming took off 7 bases at V and 4 bases at J, with 10 bases between the two ends. CDR3 size: 12 residues. CDR3 loop: CASTAFSYGYTF. The DNA for the CDR3 is TGTGCCAGCACCGCGTTTAGCTATGGCTACACCTTC.

V is TRBV7-9 and J is TRBJ2-3; 12 nucleotides agree with TRBD2. This CDR3 has 16 residues. From germline, CDR1 is SEHNR and CDR2 FQNEAQ (reference sequence). Losses at the gene ends were 6 bases for V and 1 base for J; bases not matched to a gene: 5. The CDR3 region is CASSRGTSGRTDTQYF. In DNA form, the CDR3 reads TGTGCCAGCAGTCGTGGGACTAGCGGGCGCACAGATACGCAGTATTTT.

Many counts were recorded for this clone. The J gene is TRBJ2-5, the V gene TRBV19; a weak D match, TRBD2 (6 bases). The CDR3 runs to 15 residues. Trimming took off 4 bases at V and 2 bases at J, with 14 bases between the two ends. The V gene's germline CDR1 is LNHDA and CDR2 SQIVND (reference sequence). The CDR3: CASSTGWEAQETQYF. The CDR3 nucleotides read TGTGCCAGTAGTACAGGGTGGGAGGCACAAGAGACCCAGTACTTC.

The table lists this clone with many counts. This rearrangement joins TRBV18 to TRBJ2-1; the D is unclear. CDR3 length: 14 amino acids. Per the germline V gene, CDR1 is KGHSH and CDR2 is LQKENI. V lost 6 bases to trimming and J lost 8 bases, with 17 bases between them. The CDR3 loop reads CASSPGLSLDEQFF. CDR3 nucleotides: TGTGCCAGCTCTCCAGGTTTGAGTCTAGATGAGCAGTTCTTC.

This clone was detected ten times or more. The J gene is TRBJ1-1, the V gene TRBV11-2, with D maybe TRBD1 (5 bases). V gave up 5 bases and J gave up 1 base, with 5 bases separating them. The V gene's germline CDR1 is SGHAT and CDR2 FQNNGV. The CDR3 covers 12 residues. Here the CDR3 reads CASSTGNTEAFF. CDR3 nucleotide sequence: TGTGCCAGCAGCACAGGGAACACTGAAGCTTTCTTT.

This clone was observed at least ten times. This sequence joins TRBV29-1 and TRBJ1-2; unclear D gene. Trimming took 3 bases from V and 7 from J, leaving 12 bases between them. Germline values: CDR1 SQVTM, CDR2 ANQGSEA. The CDR3 length is 12 residues. The CDR3 nucleotides read TGCAGCGTTGACACCGCGGGTGGTGGCTACACCTTC. Amino acids: CSVDTAGGGYTF.

This clone was counted a few times. The junction and the germline gene differ at one end; a read error may be behind it. Other DNA sequences of this sample code for an identical CDR3. CDR3 region: CASSLDRDYGYTF. The CDR3, as DNA: TGCGCCAGCAGCCTGGACAGGGACTATGGCTACACCTTC. The gene calls are TRBV7-9 and TRBJ1-2; 8 positions agree with TRBD1. The CDR3 spans 13 residues. In germline, CDR1 is SEHNR, CDR2 FQNEAQ (reference sequence).

The sample holds many counts of this clone. The J gene is TRBJ2-3, the V gene TRBV7-2, with TRBD2 identical over 11 bases. This CDR3 is built from 14 residues. Germline CDR1 SGHTA, CDR2 FQGNSA. Germline trimming cut 4 bases from V and 6 bases from J; bases unmatched to any gene: 3. The CDR3 coding sequence is TGTGCCAGCAGCTCCTGGACTAGCGGGGATACGCAGTATTTT. Residues: CASSSWTSGDTQYF.

This clone was recorded many times. The chain is built from TRBV29-1 and TRBJ2-7, with 7 bases identical to TRBD1. J gave up 0 bases and V 6 bases, and 5 bases lay outside the gene matches. The CDR3 spans 13 residues. Germline lookup yields CDR1 SQVTM and CDR2 ANQGSEA. The CDR3 spells CSVVRDSSYEQYF. The CDR3 DNA reads as TGCAGCGTCGTCAGGGACAGCTCCTACGAGCAGTACTTC.

The table lists this clone with many counts. The chain is built from TRBV27 and TRBJ1-1; no definite D call. The CDR3 contains 14 residues. Trimming took off 3 bases at V and 2 bases at J, with 10 bases between the two ends. Germline CDR1 and CDR2: MNHEY and SMNVEV (reference sequence). In DNA, the CDR3 is TGTGCCAGCAGTTTCCTATACGGTAACACTGAAGCTTTCTTT. Protein sequence: CASSFLYGNTEAFF.